This T cell receptor (beta chain) was observed in a study of blood T cell repertoires in COVID-19. Across the study: From the United States, Italy and Spain came samples of acute and convalescent COVID-19. T cells, B-cell-depleted T cells, or PBMCs supplied cDNA or gDNA.

CDR3 length equals 15 residues. The germline CDR1 and CDR2 sequences are KGHSH and LQKENI. Trimming stripped 2 bases from V and 2 bases from J, with 10 bases between. Generated by immunoSEQ multiplex PCR, the TCRdb table keeps only in-frame clones and is missing some. The repertoire has 110,000 to 150,000 clones, 81% of them found once; the top ten carry approximately 8.2%. The sequenced sample consisted of peripheral blood. The origin of this receptor is a human donor in a cohort sampled during active COVID-19. J is TRBJ1-3 and V is TRBV18; a weak D match, TRBD1 (6 bases). The CDR3 region has the DNA TGTGCCAGCTCACCAACAGGGTTGACTGGAAACACCATATATTTT. As protein: CASSPTGLTGNTIYF.